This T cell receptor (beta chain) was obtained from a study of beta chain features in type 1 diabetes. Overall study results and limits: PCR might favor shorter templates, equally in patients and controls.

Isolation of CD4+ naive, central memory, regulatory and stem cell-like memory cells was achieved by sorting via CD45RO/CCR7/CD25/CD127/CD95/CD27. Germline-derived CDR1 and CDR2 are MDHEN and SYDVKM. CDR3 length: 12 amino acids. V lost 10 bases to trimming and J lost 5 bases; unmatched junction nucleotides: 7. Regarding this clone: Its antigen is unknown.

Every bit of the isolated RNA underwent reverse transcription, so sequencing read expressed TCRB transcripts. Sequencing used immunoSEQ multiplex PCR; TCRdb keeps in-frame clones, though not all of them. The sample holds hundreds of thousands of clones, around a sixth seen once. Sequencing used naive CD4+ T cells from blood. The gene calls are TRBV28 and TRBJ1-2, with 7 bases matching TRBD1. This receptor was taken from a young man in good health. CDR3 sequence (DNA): TGTGCCAACAAAGACAGGGCTTATGGCTACACCTTC. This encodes CANKDRAYGYTF.